The clone carrying this TCR beta chain was seen more than once but under ten times. Antigen specificity is unknown. After 5'RACE with constant-segment primers, TCR alpha and TCR beta cDNA libraries carrying sample barcodes and UMIs were obtained. TCRdb recomputed calls from the 5' RACE reads with MiXCR, one row per CDR3 protein. The sample holds about 280,000 distinct CDR3 sequences; roughly 8.2% are singletons and the top ten take about 22%. This entry belongs to a study of T-cell memory formation after mild COVID-19. Looking at the study overall: Clustering of TCRs was largely donor specific.

The study, taken as a whole, reports: For contracting clones, CD4+ ones sat mainly in CM and EM, CD8+ in EMRA. Memory cells collected pre-infection included some clones that later responded, suggesting cross-reactive memory joined.

This CDR3 spans 14 amino acids. V trimming: 5 bases; J trimming: 10 bases; junction bases outside the gene matches: 8. The sample consisted of PBMCs or a T cell subset sorted from them (not recorded which). The chain combines TRBV12-3 or TRBV12-4 with TRBJ1-4; TRBD1 matches at 9 bases. The sequence came from a man younger than 35 who had mild COVID-19 (a few samples of this study predate the infection). Cell type and time point are not known. The CDR3 DNA reads TGTGCCAGCAGTCCCGGGACAGGGTCGGGAAAACTGTTTTTT. Translated, it gives CASSPGTGSGKLFF.